This passage covers 14 T cell receptor beta chains from one sample sequenced in a study of T cell repertoires in cytomegalovirus infection. MiXCR was run by TCRdb on the reads, yielding one entry per CDR3 protein. This table has 150,000 to 200,000 distinct CDR3 sequences, around 14% appearing once. Sequencing was done on a sample of PBMCs. These receptors originate from a human donor in good health (CMV status not recorded). Some clones in this sample may be carry-over from other donors' samples.

To note about this clonotype: With a much larger clone just one base away, this may be a read error. For the CDR3, the DNA is TGTGCCAGCAGCTCCAATCGAGCCGCCGACTCCTACAAGCAGTACTTC. It translates to CASSSNRAADSYKQYF. The rearrangement uses TRBV7-6 and TRBJ2-7; no firm D call. The CDR3 is 16 residues long. CDR1 and CDR2 from the germline V gene are SGHVS and FNYEAQ.

This clonotype was observed many times. This chain uses TRBV7-2 with TRBJ1-2; no reliable D call. The CDR3 is 16 residues long. V lost 7 bases, J lost 2 bases, and 20 bases lay in between. CDR1 and CDR2 (germline): SGHTA, FQGNSA. This CDR3 is CASTLWEIRINYGYTF. DNA for the CDR3: TGTGCCAGCACCCTCTGGGAGATAAGGATCAACTATGGCTACACCTTC.

This clonotype was picked up many times. The rearrangement joins TRBV7-2 to TRBJ2-3; 8 nucleotides agree with TRBD2. The V gene end was trimmed by 4 bases and the J gene end by 3 bases; junction bases not matched to a gene: 6. The CDR3 has 15 residues. Germline V CDR1 and CDR2: SGHTA, FQGNSA. This CDR3 is CASSSSTSVTDTQYF. The CDR3 DNA reads as TGTGCCAGCAGCTCATCGACTAGCGTGACAGATACGCAGTATTTT.

CDR3 in DNA: TGTGCCAGCAGCTTAGTTGGAAGTGACACTGAAGCTTTCTTT. Translation: CASSLVGSDTEAFF. V is TRBV7-9 and J is TRBJ1-1; D unclear. Deletions cut 1 base from V and 3 bases from J, with 9 bases between. The CDR3 has 14 amino acids. Per germline, CDR1 SEHNR and CDR2 FQNEAQ (reference sequence).

V and J are TRBV18 and TRBJ2-7; tentatively, D is TRBD1 (6 bases). CDR3 length: 13 residues. V lost 3 bases and J lost 3, with 9 bases in between. Germline lookup yields CDR1 KGHSH and CDR2 LQKENI. In DNA, the CDR3 is TGTGCCAGCTCACCTGACAGGCTCTACGAGCAGTACTTC. Translating it yields CASSPDRLYEQYF. Combining the CDR3 with reference TRBV18 and TRBJ2-7 gives the whole variable domain NAGVMQNPRHLVRRRGQEARLRCSPMKGHSHVYWYRQLPEEGLKFMVYLQKENIIDESGMPKERFSAEFPKEGPSILRIQQVVRGDSAAYFCASSPDRLYEQYFGPGTRLTVT.

About this clonotype itself: A read error is possible here, since a much larger clone lies one base away. The chain is built from TRBV27 and TRBJ2-7; 10 positions agree with TRBD1. Germline CDR1 is MNHEY and CDR2 is SMNVEV (reference sequence). This CDR3 has 14 amino acids. Unmatched junction bases numbered 12, after V lost 7 bases and J lost 9 bases. The CDR3 DNA reads as TGTGCCAGCAACCCACCGGGACAGGGGAACGCGCAGTACTTC. It codes for CASNPPGQGNAQYF.

This clonotype came up a few times. The chain carries TRBV20-1 and TRBJ1-5, with D unresolved. Germline V CDR1 and CDR2: DFQATT, SNEGSKA (reference sequence). Trimming took off 6 bases at V and 5 bases at J, with 11 bases between the two ends. The CDR3 runs to 12 residues. In nucleotides, the CDR3 is TGCAGTGCAAAGCAGTGGGATCAGCCCCAGCATTTT. Its protein is CSAKQWDQPQHF.

V and J are TRBV7-2 and TRBJ2-1; TRBD2 matches at 7 bases. Germline trimming cut 1 base from V and 7 bases from J; bases unmatched to any gene: 16. The V gene's germline CDR1 is SGHTA and CDR2 FQGNSA. CDR3 length equals 18 residues. This chain's CDR3 is CASSLERGGSGNGNEQFF. The CDR3 DNA follows: TGTGCCAGCAGCTTAGAGAGGGGCGGGAGCGGAAATGGGAATGAGCAGTTCTTC.

The rearrangement joins TRBV9 to TRBJ1-1; 8 bases are a match to TRBD1. The germline CDR1 and CDR2 sequences are SGDLS and YYNGEE. Trimming removed 0 bases from V and 3 bases from J; junction bases left unmatched: 4. This CDR3 is built from 15 residues. The CDR3: CASSVEGRGHTEAFF. In DNA, the CDR3 is TGTGCCAGCAGCGTAGAGGGCAGGGGGCACACTGAAGCTTTCTTT.

This clonotype has at least ten counts. This sequence joins TRBV12-3 or TRBV12-4 and TRBJ1-5; D gene unclear. The germline V and J ends were trimmed by 5 bases and 6 bases, with 23 bases remaining between them. The CDR3 has 17 amino acids. The CDR3 loop is CASSAISGELEGQPQHF. In nucleotides, the CDR3 is TGTGCCAGCAGTGCAATAAGTGGGGAATTAGAGGGTCAGCCCCAGCATTTT.

This clonotype was seen at least ten times. The V call is TRBV28, the J call TRBJ1-5; D may be TRBD1 (5 bases). Looked up from germline, CDR1 is MDHEN and CDR2 is SYDVKM. CDR3 length: 14 residues. Trimming took 3 bases from V and 6 from J, leaving 12 bases between them. CDR3 coding DNA: TGTGCCAGCAGTTTGGTGGCAGGGACTCAGCCCCAGCATTTT. Protein product: CASSLVAGTQPQHF.

In regard to this clonotype: A read error may explain this, as a much larger clone is one base away. The J gene is TRBJ2-2, the V gene TRBV2; no clear D. The CDR3 runs 13 residues. CDR1 SNHLY and CDR2 FYNNEI come from the germline V gene. Trimming took off 7 bases at V and 7 bases at J, with 13 bases between the two ends. The CDR3, as DNA: TGTGCCAGCAATCGTGAACTGGTCGGGGAGCTGTTTTTT. It translates to CASNRELVGELFF.

This clonotype has a count of ten or more. For the CDR3, the DNA is TGTGCCAGCAGCTTAGGCAGGGGGCAGACCTACGAGCAGTACTTC. Residues: CASSLGRGQTYEQYF. V is TRBV7-2 and J is TRBJ2-7, with 8 bases lining up with TRBD1. This CDR3 contains 15 residues. Germline lookup yields CDR1 SGHTA and CDR2 FQGNSA. V trimming: 1 base; J trimming: 2 bases; junction bases outside the gene matches: 4. The whole variable domain, filled in from reference TRBV7-2 and TRBJ2-7, reads GAGVSQSPSNKVTEKGKDVELRCDPISGHTALYWYRQSLGQGLEFLIYFQGNSAPDKSGLPSDRFSAERTGGSVSTLTIQRTQQEDSAVYLCASSLGRGQTYEQYFGPGTRLTVT.

This clonotype was seen at least ten times. J is TRBJ2-7 and V is TRBV5-6; D is possibly TRBD2 (5 bases). V was cut by 3 bases and J by 2 bases, with 12 bases left in between. The CDR3 loop spans 14 amino acids. Per the germline V gene, CDR1 is SGHDT and CDR2 is YYEEEE. The DNA for the CDR3 is TGTGCCAGCAGCTCATGGACTTTACCCTACGAGCAGTACTTC. Protein sequence: CASSSWTLPYEQYF.